A single sample gave rise to the 8 T cell receptor beta chains below, sequenced in a study of T cell repertoires in cytomegalovirus infection. From the reads, TCRdb called clonotypes with MiXCR, one entry per CDR3 protein. The table includes roughly 800,000 distinct CDR3 sequences, roughly 29% detected once. These receptors are not linked to any known antigen. This material consisted of cultured CD8+ T cells from PBMCs, taken from culture after CMV antigen stimulation. The receptors shown here come from a human donor in good health (CMV status not recorded). Some clones in this sample may be carry-over from other donors' samples.

The table lists this clonotype with a few counts. V and J are TRBV27 and TRBJ2-7; D call uncertain. The V gene lost 6 bases and the J gene lost 3 bases, with 30 bases spanning the gap. Germline CDR1 reads MNHEY; CDR2 reads SMNVEV (reference sequence). There are 19 residues in the CDR3. The CDR3 DNA follows: TGTGCCAGCAGCTCCCTTGGCCAGTTTCAACGAGGCCCGGACTACGAGCAGTACTTC. Protein: CASSSLGQFQRGPDYEQYF.

The genes are TRBV6-2 or TRBV6-3 and TRBJ2-2; TRBD2 agrees at 8 bases. This CDR3 contains 15 residues. V gave up 6 bases and J gave up 5 bases; unmatched junction bases: 8. Germline loops: CDR1 MNHEY, CDR2 SVGEGT. CDR3 in amino acids: CASSPLGGATGELFF. DNA of the CDR3: TGTGCCAGCAGCCCCCTCGGGGGGGCGACCGGGGAGCTGTTTTTT.

This clonotype was counted many times. CDR3 sequence: CASSLVGQGRLPQETQYF. The CDR3 nucleotides read TGTGCCAGCAGCTTAGTTGGGCAGGGTCGGTTACCCCAAGAGACCCAGTACTTC. The rearrangement joins TRBV7-2 to TRBJ2-5, with D perhaps TRBD1 (5 bases). This CDR3 region has 18 residues. The germline CDR1 and CDR2 sequences are SGHTA and FQGNSA. V lost 1 base and J lost 1, with 19 bases in between.

This clonotype came up a few times. V usage is TRBV6-5 and J usage is TRBJ2-1, with 8 bases lining up with TRBD2. Trimming took 1 base from V and 4 from J; bases not matched to a gene: 3. Germline CDR1 MNHEY, CDR2 SVGAGI. The CDR3 loop spans 15 amino acids. CDR3 in amino acids: CASSYYLAGYNEQFF. CDR3 coding DNA: TGTGCCAGCAGTTACTACTTAGCGGGGTACAATGAGCAGTTCTTC.

With respect to this clonotype: Lacking the conserved final phenylalanine or tryptophan, this CDR3 likely reflects a read error. The chain is built from TRBV4-1 and TRBJ1-5, with D unresolved. The CDR3 is made up of 15 amino acids. CDR1 MGHRA and CDR2 YSYEKL come from the germline V gene. Between the trimmed V and J ends, which lost 1 base and 1 base, there was a span of 8 bases. This CDR3 reads CASSQVPRSNQPQHY. CDR3 DNA sequence: TGCGCCAGCAGCCAAGTCCCGCGGAGCAATCAGCCCCAGCATTAT.

The rearrangement uses TRBV6-8 and TRBJ1-6; 9 nucleotides align to TRBD1. This CDR3 spans 14 amino acids. V shed 10 bases and J 8 bases; nucleotides not matched to a gene: 9. Germline loops: CDR1 MNHGY, CDR2 SAAAGT. The CDR3 loop is CATGPDRGYSPLHF. The CDR3 DNA reads TGTGCCACCGGACCCGACAGGGGGTATTCACCCCTCCACTTT.

The chain employs TRBV11-3 and TRBJ2-1, with 11 bases that match TRBD1. CDR1 and CDR2 from the germline V gene are SGHNT and YENEEA. This CDR3 region has 16 residues. Trimming took 1 base from V and 3 from J; bases not matched to a gene: 2. The CDR3 region is CASSLAGQGDYNEQFF. DNA of the CDR3: TGTGCCAGCAGCTTAGCGGGACAGGGGGACTACAATGAGCAGTTCTTC.

The chain's CDR3 is CASRQGRNNEQFF. For the CDR3, the DNA is TGTGCCAGCAGGCAGGGGAGGAACAATGAGCAGTTCTTC. The gene calls are TRBV2 and TRBJ2-1; D is perhaps TRBD1 or TRBD2 (6 bases each). V lost 6 bases and J lost 5, with 11 bases in between. CDR3 size: 13 residues. The germline CDR1 and CDR2 sequences are SNHLY and FYNNEI. Complete variable domain (other parts from reference TRBV2 and TRBJ2-1): EPEVTQTPSHQVTQMGQEVILRCVPISNHLYFYWYRQILGQKVEFLVSFYNNEISEKSEIFDDQFSVERPDGSNFTLKIRSTKLEDSAMYFCASRQGRNNEQFFGPGTRLTVL.